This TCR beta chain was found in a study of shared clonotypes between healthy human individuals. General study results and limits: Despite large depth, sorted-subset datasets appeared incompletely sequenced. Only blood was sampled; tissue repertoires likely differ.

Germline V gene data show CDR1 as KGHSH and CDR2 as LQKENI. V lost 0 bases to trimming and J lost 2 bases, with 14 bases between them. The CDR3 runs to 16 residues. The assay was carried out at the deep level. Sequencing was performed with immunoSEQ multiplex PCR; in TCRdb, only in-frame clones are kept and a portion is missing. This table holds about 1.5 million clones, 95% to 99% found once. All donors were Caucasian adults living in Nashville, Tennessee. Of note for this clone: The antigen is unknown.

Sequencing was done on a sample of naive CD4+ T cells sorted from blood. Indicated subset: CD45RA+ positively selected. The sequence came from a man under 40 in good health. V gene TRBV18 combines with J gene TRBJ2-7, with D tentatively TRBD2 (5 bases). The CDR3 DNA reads TGTGCCAGCTCACCACCGAGCGGCAAAGGGACCTACGAGCAGTACTTC. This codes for CASSPPSGKGTYEQYF. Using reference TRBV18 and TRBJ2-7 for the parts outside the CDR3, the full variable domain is NAGVMQNPRHLVRRRGQEARLRCSPMKGHSHVYWYRQLPEEGLKFMVYLQKENIIDESGMPKERFSAEFPKEGPSILRIQQVVRGDSAAYFCASSPPSGKGTYEQYFGPGTRLTVT.